One TCR beta chain is described in this entry. The data are from a study of blood T cell repertoires in COVID-19. Overall study: Some COVID-19 samples were acute and others convalescent; all came from the United States, Italy and Spain.

The authors' processing: Estimated nucleated cell counts came from reference gene primer amplification. Libraries were prepared by immunoSEQ multiplex PCR; TCRdb keeps only in-frame clonotypes and omits some of them. V, J and clone size are taken as reported in that table, and D and trimming were inferred from the DNA itself. The sample lists about 160,000 clones; around 92% were seen once. Seattle patient enrollment occurred during active infection, with longitudinal follow-up thereafter. The CDR3 totals 18 residues. Germline V gene data show CDR1 as SGDLS and CDR2 as YYNGEE. Germline trimming cut 0 bases from V and 1 base from J; bases unmatched to any gene: 7.

Sequenced input: peripheral blood. This clonotype was obtained from a man aged 25 to 45 with COVID-19, enrolled during active disease. The genes are TRBV9 and TRBJ2-4; 10 positions agree with TRBD1. The CDR3 DNA follows: TGTGCCAGCAGCGTAGCTGGCTCGGGACAGGGGGCCAAAAACATTCAGTACTTC. This translates into CASSVAGSGQGAKNIQYF.